Listed below are T cell receptor beta chains from one sample, sequenced in a study of T cells after yellow fever vaccination. One entry per CDR3 protein, called by TCRdb with MiXCR from the 5' RACE reads. The sample lists about 30,000 distinct CDR3 sequences; roughly 5.9% were seen once. The source material was PBMCs, either bulk or a sorted T-cell subset (CD4+, CD8+, memory, or dextramer-sorted; not recorded which), sampled on the day of the yellow fever booster vaccination. These receptors all stem from a man aged 25-45 years who received the YFV17D yellow fever vaccine. The CDR3 runs from the conserved cysteine through the conserved F or W. The D gene is left open where the match is weak. Expanded clones get a size class; other rows say once, few or many, or leave the size out.

size: .
D: .
J: TRBJ2-2
V: TRBV7-2
CDR3: CASSIEVAGSGELFF
DNA: TGTGCCAGCAGCATAGAGGTGGCAGGGTCCGGGGAGCTGTTTTTT

size: many
D: .
J: TRBJ2-5
V: TRBV7-2
CDR3: CASSFVVDVAERKETQYF
DNA: TGTGCCAGCAGCTTCGTTGTTGATGTAGCGGAGAGAAAAGAGACCCAGTACTTC

size: .
D: .
J: TRBJ1-2
V: TRBV10-3
CDR3: CAIKPRDIGGYTF
DNA: TGTGCCATCAAACCCAGGGATATAGGGGGCTACACCTTC

size: medium-sized
D: .
J: TRBJ2-1
V: TRBV20-1
CDR3: CSASRVLGNEQFF
DNA: TGCAGTGCTAGCCGGGTCTTGGGCAATGAGCAGTTCTTC

size: few
D: .
J: TRBJ2-5
V: TRBV5-5
CDR3: CASSLWAPFSGETQYF
DNA: TGTGCCAGCAGCTTGTGGGCGCCGTTCTCGGGAGAGACCCAGTACTTC

size: many
D: TRBD1
J: TRBJ2-4
V: TRBV7-2
CDR3: CASSLVATGGAYNIQYF
DNA: TGTGCCAGCAGCTTAGTGGCGACAGGGGGCGCATATAACATTCAGTACTTC

size: many
D: TRBD1
J: TRBJ1-5
V: TRBV20-1
CDR3: CSARDVDQGAYQPQHF
DNA: TGCAGTGCTAGAGATGTAGACCAGGGGGCCTATCAGCCCCAGCATTTT

size: .
D: TRBD2
J: TRBJ2-4
V: TRBV19
CDR3: CATAWGGVQYF
DNA: TGTGCCACTGCCTGGGGGGGGGTTCAGTACTTC

size: many
D: .
J: TRBJ1-1
V: TRBV6-2/TRBV6-3
CDR3: CASSSVSMNTEAFF
DNA: TGTGCCAGCAGTTCAGTGTCCATGAACACTGAAGCTTTCTTT

size: few
D: TRBD1
J: TRBJ2-7
V: TRBV7-2
CDR3: CASCTGTGAYEQYF
DNA: TGTGCCAGCTGTACCGGGACAGGGGCCTACGAGCAGTACTTC

size: few
D: TRBD1
J: TRBJ2-7
V: TRBV10-3
CDR3: CAISGPTGEGGEQYF
DNA: TGTGCCATCAGTGGTCCCACAGGGGAAGGGGGTGAGCAGTACTTC

size: .
D: .
J: TRBJ2-7
V: TRBV6-2/TRBV6-3
CDR3: CASSYSMRQYF
DNA: TGTGCCAGCAGTTACTCTATGCGGCAGTACTTC

size: few
D: .
J: TRBJ1-2
V: TRBV19
CDR3: CASSILRLNGYTF
DNA: TGTGCCAGTAGTATCCTTCGGTTAAATGGCTACACCTTC

size: few
D: .
J: TRBJ2-1
V: TRBV7-9
CDR3: CASSPPRGVSEQFF
DNA: TGTGCCAGCAGCCCCCCCCGAGGGGTAAGTGAGCAGTTCTTC

size: few
D: .
J: TRBJ1-3
V: TRBV5-6
CDR3: CASSLVGQISGNTIYF
DNA: TGTGCCAGCAGCTTGGTGGGGCAGATCTCTGGAAACACCATATATTTT

size: many
D: TRBD2
J: TRBJ2-5
V: TRBV19
CDR3: CASSTGTSGRTETQYF
DNA: TGTGCCAGTAGTACGGGGACTAGCGGGAGAACGGAGACCCAGTACTTC

size: .
D: .
J: TRBJ1-5
V: TRBV24-1
CDR3: CATSAPGAGQPQHF
DNA: TGTGCCACCAGTGCCCCGGGGGCAGGGCAGCCCCAGCATTTT

size: few
D: TRBD1
J: TRBJ1-2
V: TRBV5-1
CDR3: CASSSRQGANYGYTF
DNA: TGCGCCAGCAGCTCTAGACAGGGAGCTAACTATGGCTACACCTTC

size: few
D: TRBD2
J: TRBJ2-1
V: TRBV5-1
CDR3: CASSLASGSYEQFF
DNA: TGCGCCAGCAGCTTGGCTAGCGGGAGCTATGAGCAGTTCTTC

size: medium-sized
D: .
J: TRBJ2-7
V: TRBV29-1
CDR3: CSVEWDTSYEQYF
DNA: TGCAGCGTTGAATGGGACACCTCCTACGAGCAGTACTTC

size: many
D: .
J: TRBJ1-5
V: TRBV6-2/TRBV6-3
CDR3: CATTGLGWENQPQHF
DNA: TGTGCCACCACGGGGCTGGGATGGGAAAATCAGCCCCAGCATTTT

size: many
D: .
J: TRBJ2-3
V: TRBV7-2
CDR3: CASSFGSSTDTQYF
DNA: TGTGCCAGCAGCTTCGGCTCTAGCACAGATACGCAGTATTTT